Listed below are T cell receptor beta chains from one sample, sequenced in a study of CD8 T cells in Susac syndrome. TCRdb re-derived calls from the immunoSEQ multiplex PCR reads in MiXCR, one entry per CDR3 protein. The sample yields 120,000 to 150,000 distinct CDR3 sequences, approximately 95% seen once. The material sequenced was CD8+ T cells from PBMCs. Receptor source: a human donor in good health. The conserved cysteine and the conserved F or W are not part of the CDR3 here. Fields, in order: V gene, CDR3 protein.

v_call: TRBV20-1; cdr3_aa: SATGHLSYEQY
v_call: TRBV27; cdr3_aa: ASGRVGEAF
v_call: TRBV13; cdr3_aa: ASSRGLAGGPSHEQY
v_call: TRBV4-2; cdr3_aa: ASSPTGGPEQY
v_call: TRBV11-2; cdr3_aa: ASSFTSSYEQY
v_call: TRBV29-1; cdr3_aa: SVGQVPYGYT
v_call: TRBV6-2/TRBV6-3; cdr3_aa: ASRSTSVEQF
v_call: TRBV27; cdr3_aa: ASSIRGPSYNEQF
v_call: TRBV21-1; cdr3_aa: ASSKASGAYNEQF
v_call: TRBV5-6; cdr3_aa: ASSPGSSIYGYT
v_call: TRBV9; cdr3_aa: ASSVGRERIGELF
v_call: TRBV30; cdr3_aa: ACTGPEGTEAF